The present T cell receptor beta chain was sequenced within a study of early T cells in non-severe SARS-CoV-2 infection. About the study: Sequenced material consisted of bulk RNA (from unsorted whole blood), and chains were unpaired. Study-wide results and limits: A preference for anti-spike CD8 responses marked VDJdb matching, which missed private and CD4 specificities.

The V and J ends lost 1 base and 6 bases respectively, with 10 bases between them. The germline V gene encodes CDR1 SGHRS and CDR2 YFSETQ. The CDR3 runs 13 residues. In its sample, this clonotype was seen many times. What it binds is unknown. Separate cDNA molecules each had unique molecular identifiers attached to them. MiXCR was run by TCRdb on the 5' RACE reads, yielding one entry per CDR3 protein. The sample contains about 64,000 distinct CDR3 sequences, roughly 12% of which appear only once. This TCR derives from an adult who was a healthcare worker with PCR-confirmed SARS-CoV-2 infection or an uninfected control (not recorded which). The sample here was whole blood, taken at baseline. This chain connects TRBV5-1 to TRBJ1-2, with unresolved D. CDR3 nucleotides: TGCGCCAGCAGCTTGTCGGGGAGCCATGGCTACACCTTC. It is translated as CASSLSGSHGYTF.